These 25 T cell receptor beta chains were all obtained from the same sample, sequenced in a study of ipilimumab plus nivolumab after autologous stem cell transplantation. Produced via immunoSEQ multiplex PCR; TCRdb's table is partial and in-frame only. The sample has about 43,000 clones, about 88% seen once. Sequencing used PBMCs, obtained in a trial of ipilimumab plus nivolumab as post-transplant consolidation. The source is a male donor with multiple myeloma.

This rearrangement joins TRBV5-1 to TRBJ2-4; possible D gene TRBD2, 5 bases. Trimming cost V 4 bases and J 3 bases, with 20 bases left between them. The CDR3 is 17 residues long. Germline V lookup: CDR1 SGHRS, CDR2 YFSETQ. The CDR3 reads CASSAGISIIDKNIQYF. CDR3 nucleotide sequence: TGCGCCAGCAGCGCCGGGATTTCAATCATCGACAAAAACATTCAGTACTTC.

The gene calls are TRBV19 and TRBJ1-3; 7 bases are a match to TRBD1. Germline CDR1 reads LNHDA; CDR2 reads SQIVND (reference sequence). This CDR3 spans 16 amino acids. The J segment lost 4 bases and the V segment lost 4 bases, leaving 10 bases of the junction unmatched. CDR3 bases: TGTGCCAGTAGTAGACAAGCCGGGACAGCAGGAAACACCATATATTTT. This codes for CASSRQAGTAGNTIYF.

V and J are TRBV5-6 and TRBJ2-3; D may match TRBD1 or TRBD2 (5 bases each). With 4 bases removed from V and 1 base from J, the gap between germline ends came to 7 bases. The CDR3 has 13 amino acids. Germline assignment: CDR1 SGHDT and CDR2 YYEEEE. The CDR3 is CASSLGGTDTQYF. The CDR3 DNA sequence: TGTGCCAGCAGCCTGGGGGGCACAGATACGCAGTATTTT.

The chain is built from TRBV5-8 and TRBJ2-7; D is undetermined. Germline CDR1 and CDR2: SGHTS and YDEGEE. This CDR3 region has 11 residues. Between the trimmed V and J ends, which lost 1 base and 7 bases, there was a span of 6 bases. The CDR3, as DNA: TGTGCCAGCAGCTTGTGGCGGGAGCAGTACTTC. Translation gives CASSLWREQYF.

The chain joins TRBV5-1 to TRBJ1-1; 7 positions match TRBD1. Unmatched junction bases numbered 7, after V lost 7 bases and J lost 4 bases. CDR3 length: 13 residues. In germline, CDR1 is SGHRS, CDR2 YFSETQ. The CDR3 nucleotides read TGCGCCAGCCGGGAGGGGGCGGCCACTGAAGCTTTCTTT. Translated, it gives CASREGAATEAFF. Using reference TRBV5-1 and TRBJ1-1 for the parts outside the CDR3, the full variable domain is KAGVTQTPRYLIKTRGQQVTLSCSPISGHRSVSWYQQTPGQGLQFLFEYFSETQRNKGNFPGRFSGRQFSNSRSEMNVSTLELGDSALYLCASREGAATEAFFGQGTRLTVV.

The V and J genes are TRBV19 and TRBJ1-6, with 7 nucleotides matching TRBD1. Trimming at V came to 8 bases and at J to 7 bases, leaving 20 bases not matched to a gene. The CDR3 is 18 residues long. Germline CDR1 is LNHDA and CDR2 is SQIVND (reference sequence). The CDR3 bases are TGTGCCAGTCCGGTTGACAGGGTTCCGGCAGGAAGAAATTCACCCCTCCACTTT. It yields the protein CASPVDRVPAGRNSPLHF.

In its sample, this clone was seen once. V usage is TRBV6-5 and J usage is TRBJ1-3; maybe TRBD1 (5 bases). This CDR3 spans 14 amino acids. Per germline, CDR1 MNHEY and CDR2 SVGAGI. V was clipped by 6 bases and J by 3 bases, with 12 bases between them. Here the CDR3 reads CASRRGTRGNTIYF. The CDR3 DNA reads TGTGCCAGCAGGCGGGGGACTCGTGGAAACACCATATATTTT.

The chain combines TRBV5-1 with TRBJ1-1, with 10 bases identical to TRBD1. Trimming removed 0 bases from V and 4 bases from J; junction bases left unmatched: 3. Germline-derived CDR1 and CDR2 are SGHRS and YFSETQ. The CDR3 is made up of 15 amino acids. CDR3 loop: CASSLEGQGFTEAFF. CDR3 in DNA: TGCGCCAGCAGCTTGGAGGGACAGGGGTTCACTGAAGCTTTCTTT.

The chain combines TRBV15 with TRBJ2-1; 9 positions agree with TRBD2. J gave up 8 bases and V 1 base, and 12 bases lay outside the gene matches. Germline CDR1 is LNHNV and CDR2 is YYDKDF (reference sequence). This CDR3 contains 17 residues. CDR3 loop: CATSRVSGSGSGDEQFF. The CDR3 DNA follows: TGTGCCACCAGCAGAGTTAGTGGTAGCGGGAGTGGCGATGAGCAGTTCTTC. Based on the CDR3 plus reference TRBV15 and TRBJ2-1, the full variable domain is DAMVIQNPRYQVTQFGKPVTLSCSQTLNHNVMYWYQQKSSQAPKLLFHYYDKDFNNEADTPDNFQSRRPNTSFCFLDIRSPGLGDTAMYLCATSRVSGSGSGDEQFFGPGTRLTVL.

The chain recombines TRBV6-4 with TRBJ1-2; TRBD1 might be the D (5 bases). The CDR3 runs to 13 residues. Germline CDR1 MRHNA, CDR2 SNTAGT. The V gene lost 6 bases and the J gene lost 5 bases, with 13 bases spanning the gap. The chain's CDR3 is CASSRDRNYGYTF. CDR3 nucleotides: TGTGCCAGCAGCCGGGACCGCAATTATGGCTACACCTTC.

This chain connects TRBV18 to TRBJ1-1; D is undetermined. V shed 3 bases and J shed 1 base, with 6 bases lying between them. CDR1 is KGHSH, CDR2 LQKENI, per germline. This CDR3 spans 13 amino acids. CDR3 DNA sequence: TGTGCCAGCTCACCGAGCGGGAACACTGAAGCTTTCTTT. The encoded protein is CASSPSGNTEAFF. Drawing the rest from reference TRBV18 and TRBJ1-1, the complete variable domain is NAGVMQNPRHLVRRRGQEARLRCSPMKGHSHVYWYRQLPEEGLKFMVYLQKENIIDESGMPKERFSAEFPKEGPSILRIQQVVRGDSAAYFCASSPSGNTEAFFGQGTRLTVV.

This clone was seen a handful of times. The rearrangement uses TRBV29-1 and TRBJ2-2; D is perhaps TRBD1 or TRBD2 (6 bases each). V lost 6 bases, J lost 7 bases, and 15 bases lay in between. The CDR3 covers 13 residues. The germline gives CDR1 SQVTM, CDR2 ANQGSEA. The chain's CDR3 is CSVGQPGDGELFF. The CDR3 DNA sequence: TGCAGCGTCGGACAGCCGGGGGACGGGGAGCTGTTTTTT.

This sequence joins TRBV19 and TRBJ1-6; 9 nucleotides match TRBD1. Germline V CDR1 and CDR2: LNHDA, SQIVND (reference sequence). V was clipped by 7 bases and J by 9 bases; unmatched bases: 7. This CDR3 spans 14 amino acids. CDR3 bases: TGTGCCAGTACCCCGGGACAGGGTACTTCACCCCTCCACTTT. It is translated as CASTPGQGTSPLHF.

The gene calls are TRBV28 and TRBJ1-2, with D uncertain. Germline lookup yields CDR1 MDHEN and CDR2 SYDVKM. V was trimmed by 2 bases and J by 4 bases, leaving 11 bases between them. This CDR3 spans 14 amino acids. In DNA form, the CDR3 reads TGTGCCAGCAGTTTAGGAGGTCCCACCTATGGCTACACCTTC. Protein sequence: CASSLGGPTYGYTF.

This rearrangement joins TRBV5-6 to TRBJ1-5, with a tentative D call TRBD1 (5 bases). Germline V CDR1 and CDR2: SGHDT, YYEEEE. This CDR3 contains 15 residues. Trimming shortened V by 1 base and J by 2 bases, and 10 bases separated the two germline ends. This chain's CDR3 is CASSLQGSRNQPQHF. The CDR3 nucleotides read TGTGCCAGCAGCTTGCAGGGATCCCGCAATCAGCCCCAGCATTTT.

The chain joins TRBV30 to TRBJ1-6; D is unresolved. The V end was cut by 2 bases, the J end by 7 bases, with 9 bases between. The germline V gene has CDR1 GTSNPN and CDR2 SVGIG (reference sequence). The length of the CDR3 is 13 residues. The CDR3 DNA sequence: TGTGCCTGGAGTTTGGCAGAGAATTCACCCCTCCACTTT. Its translation: CAWSLAENSPLHF.

This chain links TRBV7-9 with TRBJ1-1; TRBD1 is a possible D gene (5 bases). Germline values: CDR1 SEHNR, CDR2 FQNEAQ (reference sequence). V lost 3 bases, J lost 4 bases, and 15 bases lay in between. CDR3 length: 15 amino acids. CDR3: CASSFFRDAGTEAFF. CDR3 coding DNA: TGTGCCAGCAGCTTCTTCCGGGACGCAGGCACTGAAGCTTTCTTT.

The chain recombines TRBV9 with TRBJ1-5, with 8 bases that match TRBD1. The germline V gene encodes CDR1 SGDLS and CDR2 YYNGEE. This CDR3 region has 15 residues. V dropped 2 bases and J dropped 7; count of bases not matched to a gene: 8. DNA for the CDR3: TGTGCCAGCAGCGTCCAGGGGGCGAAAGGCCAGCCCCAGCATTTT. It codes for CASSVQGAKGQPQHF.

This chain connects TRBV4-1 to TRBJ1-3; 7 nucleotides agree with TRBD1. J lost 4 bases, V lost 4 bases, and 7 bases had no gene match. The CDR3 runs to 15 residues. Germline CDR1 and CDR2: MGHRA and YSYEKL. CDR3 region: CASSPLGTAGNTIYF. Here the CDR3 DNA reads TGCGCCAGCAGCCCCCTAGGGACAGCAGGAAACACCATATATTTT.

This chain links TRBV6-1 with TRBJ2-7; either TRBD1 or TRBD2 may supply D (7 bases each). CDR1 is MNHNS and CDR2 is SASEGT in the germline V gene. The CDR3 spans 17 residues. V lost 2 bases to trimming and J lost 6 bases, with 23 bases between them. CDR3 amino acids: CASSERGREWVLSEQYF. The DNA of the CDR3 is TGTGCCAGCAGTGAAAGGGGGCGGGAGTGGGTTTTAAGCGAGCAGTACTTC.

The rearrangement links TRBV28 to TRBJ2-1, with D maybe TRBD2 (6 bases). V lost 5 bases and J 10 bases, leaving 12 bases between the germline ends. The V gene's germline CDR1 is MDHEN and CDR2 SYDVKM. This CDR3 contains 12 residues. CDR3 in amino acids: CASSPPAGEQFF. In DNA form, the CDR3 reads TGTGCCAGCAGTCCCCCCGCGGGGGAGCAGTTCTTC.

The CDR3 nucleotides read TGTGCCAGCAGTTCCCACTTGACAGGCCTCAATCAGCCCCAGCATTTT. It encodes CASSSHLTGLNQPQHF. The V gene is TRBV27, the J gene TRBJ1-5; D is possibly TRBD1 (6 bases). Trimming took 4 bases from V and 3 from J, leaving 16 bases between them. This CDR3 is built from 16 residues. CDR1 is MNHEY, CDR2 SMNVEV, per germline (reference sequence).

The chain carries TRBV10-3 and TRBJ1-6; D is perhaps TRBD1 (5 bases). Trimming left V 2 bases short and J 7 bases short, with 15 bases between. CDR3 length: 16 amino acids. Germline CDR1 is ENHRY and CDR2 is SYGVKD. CDR3 protein: CAISESRADINSPLHF. DNA of the CDR3: TGTGCCATCAGTGAGAGCAGGGCCGATATCAATTCACCCCTCCACTTT.

The rearrangement links TRBV6-5 to TRBJ1-2; D remains ambiguous. Germline loops: CDR1 MNHEY, CDR2 SVGAGI. This CDR3 region has 15 residues. V shed 4 bases and J shed 0 bases, with 12 bases lying between them. CDR3 sequence (DNA): TGTGCCAGCAGTTTGGACTGGACCTCTAACTATGGCTACACCTTC. It yields the protein CASSLDWTSNYGYTF.

This rearrangement joins TRBV7-3 to TRBJ2-2; D is perhaps TRBD2 (6 bases). Trimming cost V 3 bases and J 5 bases, with 7 bases left between them. The CDR3 spans 13 residues. Germline V CDR1 and CDR2: SGHTA, FQGTGA. CDR3: CASSFGGTGELFF. The CDR3, as DNA: TGTGCCAGCAGCTTTGGAGGGACCGGGGAGCTGTTTTTT.